The present entry profiles one TCR beta chain with its context. What antigen it recognizes has not been identified. No clone much larger than this one lies a single base away; base qualities are absent. The data belong to a study of tumor-infiltrating T cells and Merkel cell polyomavirus (dated by TCRdb to the late 2010s). For the study in its entirety: In Merkel cell carcinoma patients, the study examined CD8+ T cells specific for the Merkel cell polyomavirus KLL epitope. In approximately 14 samples, KLL-tetramer-sorted cells taken from blood or tumor-infiltrating lymphocytes underwent TRB sequencing, as did about a dozen matched whole-tumor samples. Across the study, one tumor sample was obtained as a frozen nodal tumor digest and one as a flash-frozen core biopsy of a metastasis. Patients came in at different disease stages and had a median follow-up of around 3 years, ranging from roughly 1.1 to 6.0 years. Most whole-tumor samples were roughly 23-micron curls cut from formalin-fixed, paraffin-embedded tissue blocks. Patient treatments varied, were not standardized, and included chemotherapy, radiation and immunotherapies. What the research found in general, with its limitations: A higher intratumoral fraction of KLL-specific T cells (about 1.7-18% versus about 0-0.15%) was associated with significantly improved MCC-specific survival. Only a single viral epitope was studied, so T cells against other Merkel cell polyomavirus epitopes were not captured. KLL-specific TRB repertoires were diverse and largely private, with only one public clonotype among nearly 400 unique sequences, shared by two patients. The small sample size of the study (n ≈ twelve patients) is a limitation. A significant MCC-specific survival advantage (P = 0.0051) was associated with tumors having more unique KLL-specific clonotypes (5-108 vs 0-3).

From the cysteine through the phenylalanine, the CDR3 covers 13 amino acids. Of the read, only the CDR3 DNA is kept; its 39 bases are in frame from base 1. The library was generated by the immunoSEQ multiplex PCR assay. Genomic DNA extraction, TRB sequencing and normalization were carried out by Adaptive Biotechnologies (Seattle, WA). Regarding the original processing steps: To compute clonality, the Shannon entropy of productive TRB sequences was normalized by log2 of unique productive sequences and then subtracted from one. To identify KLL-specific clonotypes in tumors, TCRbeta CDR3 amino acid sequences were matched against the sequences from the tetramer-sorted sample of each patient. TCRdb took over this immuneACCESS table, retaining in-frame rearrangements with V and J assigned. Such tables are incomplete; in checked studies, under half of the missing clones stem from an unresolved V gene, and the remainder is unexplained. V, J and clone size reflect that table, while D and trimming were determined from the DNA. For this sample the table gives 20,000 to 30,000 clones, of which roughly nine tenths were detected only once. The ten largest clones capture less than 3% of the sample.

Robust positive staining for Merkel cell polyomavirus Large T antigen was observed by immunohistochemistry in the tumors of all patients. The study included twelve Merkel cell carcinoma patients whose blood and/or cultured TIL contained robust KLL-tetramer+ populations exceeding 0.04% of CD8+ T cells. All patients were identified as Caucasian, and a median age of roughly 60 years (range 50 to 77 years) was recorded. Lymph node tumors were analyzed for patients with unknown primaries who presented with nodal disease, or when there was not enough primary tissue. This clonotype was sampled from a man aged 50-60 years with Merkel cell carcinoma. This chain joins TRBV21-1 to TRBJ2-5; the table's D call TRBD2 went unverified against the DNA. TRBV21-1 is deemed a pseudogene. The material sequenced was lymph node tissue. The CDR3 region has the sequence CASSEMGGETQYF. The DNA reads as follows: TGTGCCAGCAGCGAGATGGGAGGAGAGACCCAGTACTTC.